These 8 T cell receptor beta chains originate from one sample sequenced in a study of blood T cell repertoires in COVID-19. Profiling relied on immunoSEQ multiplex PCR, and the TCRdb table lists in-frame clones only, not all of them. The sample carries about half a million clones, roughly nine tenths recorded once. What was sequenced was peripheral blood. These receptor sequences come from a man between 18 and 29 years old with COVID-19, enrolled during active disease.

The V and J genes are TRBV10-3 and TRBJ1-2; tentatively, D is TRBD1 (6 bases). This CDR3 is 15 amino acids long. Trimming took off 2 bases at V and 4 bases at J, with 14 bases between the two ends. From germline, CDR1 is ENHRY and CDR2 SYGVKD. The CDR3 bases are TGTGCCATCAGTGAGACAGCGGGGGCCGTCTATGGCTACACCTTC. Translated: CAISETAGAVYGYTF.

The gene calls are TRBV30 and TRBJ1-5, with a tentative D call TRBD1 (5 bases). Per the germline V gene, CDR1 is GTSNPN and CDR2 is SVGIG (reference sequence). The CDR3 is 13 amino acids. V was shortened by 0 bases and J by 11 bases, with 14 bases between the two germline ends. The DNA for the CDR3 is TGTGCCTGGAGTGTATCAGGGCTGTTAGCCCAGCATTTT. Translating gives CAWSVSGLLAQHF.

This chain joins TRBV7-9 and TRBJ2-7, with D possibly TRBD2 on 6 matching bases. Between the trimmed V and J ends, which lost 11 bases and 1 base, there was a span of 15 bases. Per germline, CDR1 SEHNR and CDR2 FQNEAQ (reference sequence). This CDR3 spans 13 amino acids. As DNA, the CDR3 is TGTGCCTCCAGGAGGGAGAGTTCCTACGAGCAGTACTTC. Its translation is CASRRESSYEQYF.

This clone showed up just once. The chain employs TRBV7-8 and TRBJ2-3, with 9 bases that match TRBD1. This CDR3 has 16 amino acids. Germline V gives CDR1 SGHVS, CDR2 FQNEAQ. The ends lost 6 bases at V and 5 bases at J; junction bases unmatched: 12. The CDR3, as DNA: TGTGCCAGCAGGACGTGGGACAGGGAGTTGATAGATACGCAGTATTTT. Translated: CASRTWDRELIDTQYF.

This chain links TRBV24-1 with TRBJ2-3; D may be TRBD2 (5 bases). Germline values: CDR1 KGHDR, CDR2 SFDVKD. CDR3 length: 15 amino acids. The V gene lost 6 bases and the J gene lost 2 bases, with 14 bases spanning the gap. The CDR3 spells CATSSSADPTDTQYF. The CDR3 region has the DNA TGTGCCACCAGTTCATCAGCGGACCCCACAGATACGCAGTATTTT.

This chain links TRBV14 with TRBJ2-5; 7 bases match TRBD1. The CDR3 extends over 15 amino acids. Germline CDR1 and CDR2: SGHDN and FVKESK. V was pared by 4 bases and J by 1 base, with 6 bases of the junction left unmatched. CDR3 sequence (DNA): TGTGCCAGCAGCCTCGGGACAGCCTTCCAAGAGACCCAGTACTTC. This translates into CASSLGTAFQETQYF.

The gene calls are TRBV18 and TRBJ2-3; 9 bases map to TRBD1. Germline-derived CDR1 and CDR2 are KGHSH and LQKENI. V dropped 5 bases and J dropped 2; count of bases not matched to a gene: 5. This CDR3 comprises 15 residues. CDR3 bases: TGTGCCAGCTCAAAAGACAGGGGGTCCACAGATACGCAGTATTTT. The encoded protein is CASSKDRGSTDTQYF.

The V gene is TRBV20-1, the J gene TRBJ2-5, with 9 bases fitting TRBD2. The V segment lost 3 bases and the J segment 5 bases; nucleotides outside the gene matches: 10. The CDR3 runs to 15 residues. Germline values: CDR1 DFQATT, CDR2 SNEGSKA (reference sequence). CDR3 amino acids: CSASLASGALETQYF. CDR3 coding DNA: TGCAGTGCTAGTCTGGCTAGCGGGGCACTGGAGACCCAGTACTTC.